The sequence of this T cell receptor beta chain was determined in a study of blood T cell repertoires in COVID-19. Study at large: Italy, Spain and the United States were the sources of the convalescent and acute COVID-19 samples. PBMCs, B-cell-depleted T cells, or T cells provided the cDNA or gDNA that made up the material.

Original handling: Amplification from reference gene primers served as the basis for estimated nucleated cell counts. Clones were read by immunoSEQ multiplex PCR, and TCRdb kept only the in-frame ones, dropping some. V and J calls plus clone size are reproduced from that table; the DNA served to infer D and trimming. The table has 70,000 to 95,000 clones, 89% seen once. The sequence derives from a woman over 75 with active COVID-19. The sequencing sample was made of peripheral blood.

The CDR3 bases are TGTGCCAGCAGCTCCTCGGACAGGGAAGAGACCCAGTACTTC. This codes for CASSSSDREETQYF. V and J are TRBV5-6 and TRBJ2-5; 8 bases fit TRBD1. Germline loops: CDR1 SGHDT, CDR2 YYEEEE. This CDR3 is 14 amino acids long. Unmatched junction bases numbered 4, after V lost 3 bases and J lost 3 bases.